This TCR beta chain is drawn from a study of blood T cells in healthy people across ages. The use of a sample-barcoded 5' primer and a J-beta primer mix characterized a second PCR of about 6 to 11 cycles. Tagging of each cDNA molecule was performed by a template-switch adaptor with 12 random nucleotides. TCRdb passed the 5' RACE reads through MiXCR, listing each CDR3 protein once. The sample has over 1,500,000 distinct CDR3 sequences; around half are singletons. Germline CDR1 is ENHRY and CDR2 is SYGVKD. CDR3 length equals 15 residues. V trimming: 4 bases; J trimming: 6 bases; junction bases outside the gene matches: 8. Overall study findings and caveats: Unsorted PBMC material precluded a definitive naive versus antigen-experienced comparison.

As regards this clonotype: Its matching antigen is unknown.

The receptor was isolated from a middle-aged woman in good health. The genes are TRBV10-3 and TRBJ2-3; 9 bases fit TRBD2. The material sequenced was blood. The CDR3 loop reads CAISAGTSQADTQYF. The CDR3 DNA sequence: TGTGCCATCAGTGCCGGGACTAGCCAGGCCGATACGCAGTATTTT.